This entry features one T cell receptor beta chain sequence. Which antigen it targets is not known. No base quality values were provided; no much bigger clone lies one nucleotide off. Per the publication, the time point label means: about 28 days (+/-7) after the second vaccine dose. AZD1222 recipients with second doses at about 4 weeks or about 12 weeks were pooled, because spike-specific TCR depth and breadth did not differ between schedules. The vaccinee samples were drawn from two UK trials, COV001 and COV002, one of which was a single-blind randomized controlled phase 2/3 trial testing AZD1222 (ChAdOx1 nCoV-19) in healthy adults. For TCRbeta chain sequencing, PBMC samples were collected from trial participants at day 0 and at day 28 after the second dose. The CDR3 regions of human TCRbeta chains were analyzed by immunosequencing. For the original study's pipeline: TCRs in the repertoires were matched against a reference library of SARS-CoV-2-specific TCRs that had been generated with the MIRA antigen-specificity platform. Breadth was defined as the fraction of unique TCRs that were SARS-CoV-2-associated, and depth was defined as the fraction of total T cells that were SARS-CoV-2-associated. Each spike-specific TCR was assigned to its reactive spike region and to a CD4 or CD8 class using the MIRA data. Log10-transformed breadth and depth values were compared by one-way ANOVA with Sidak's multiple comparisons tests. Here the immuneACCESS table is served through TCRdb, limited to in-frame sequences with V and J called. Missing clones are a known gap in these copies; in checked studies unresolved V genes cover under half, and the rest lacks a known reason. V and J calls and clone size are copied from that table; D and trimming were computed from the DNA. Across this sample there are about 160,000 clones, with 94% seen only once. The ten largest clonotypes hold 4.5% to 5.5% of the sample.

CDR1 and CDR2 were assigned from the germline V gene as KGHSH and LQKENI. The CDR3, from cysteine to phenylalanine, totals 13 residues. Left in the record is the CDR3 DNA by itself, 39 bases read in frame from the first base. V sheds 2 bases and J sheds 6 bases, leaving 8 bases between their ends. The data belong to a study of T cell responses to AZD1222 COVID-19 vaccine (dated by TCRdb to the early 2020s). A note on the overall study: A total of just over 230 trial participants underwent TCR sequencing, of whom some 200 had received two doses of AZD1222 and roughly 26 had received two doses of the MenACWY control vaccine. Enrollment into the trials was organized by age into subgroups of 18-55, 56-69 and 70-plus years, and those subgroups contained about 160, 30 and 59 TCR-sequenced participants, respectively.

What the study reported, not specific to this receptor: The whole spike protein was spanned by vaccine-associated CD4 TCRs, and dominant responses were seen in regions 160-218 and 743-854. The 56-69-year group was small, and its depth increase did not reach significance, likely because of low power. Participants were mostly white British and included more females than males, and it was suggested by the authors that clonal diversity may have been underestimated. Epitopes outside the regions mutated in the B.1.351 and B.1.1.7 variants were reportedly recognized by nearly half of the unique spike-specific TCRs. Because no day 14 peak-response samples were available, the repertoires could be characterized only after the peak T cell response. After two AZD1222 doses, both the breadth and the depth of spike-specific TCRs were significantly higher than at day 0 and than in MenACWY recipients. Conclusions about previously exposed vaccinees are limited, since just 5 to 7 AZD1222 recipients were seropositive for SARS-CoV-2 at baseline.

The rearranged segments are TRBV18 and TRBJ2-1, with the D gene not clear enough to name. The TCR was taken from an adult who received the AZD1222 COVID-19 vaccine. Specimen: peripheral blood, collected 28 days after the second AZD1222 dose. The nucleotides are TGTGCCAGCTCACCAGGGGAAATCAATGAGCAGTTCTTC. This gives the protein CASSPGEINEQFF.